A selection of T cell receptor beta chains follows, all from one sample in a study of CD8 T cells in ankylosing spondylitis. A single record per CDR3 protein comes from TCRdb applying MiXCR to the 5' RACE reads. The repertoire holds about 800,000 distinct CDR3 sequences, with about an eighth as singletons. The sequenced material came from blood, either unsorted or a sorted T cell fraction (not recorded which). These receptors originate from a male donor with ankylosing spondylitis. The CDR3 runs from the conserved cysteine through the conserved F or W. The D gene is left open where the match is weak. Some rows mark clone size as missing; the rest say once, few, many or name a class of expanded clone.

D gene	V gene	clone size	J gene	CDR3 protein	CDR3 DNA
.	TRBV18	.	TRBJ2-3	CASSPDAASSDTQYF	TGTGCCAGCTCACCCGATGCCGCCTCATCGGATACGCAGTATTTT
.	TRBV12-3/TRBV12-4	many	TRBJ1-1	CASSLGGGAFF	TGTGCCAGCAGCCTGGGGGGGGGAGCTTTCTTT
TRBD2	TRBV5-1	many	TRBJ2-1	CASSASGGSSYNEQFF	TGCGCCAGCAGCGCCAGCGGGGGCAGCTCCTACAATGAGCAGTTCTTC
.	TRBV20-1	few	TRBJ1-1	CSAKKENRASNTEAFF	TGCAGTGCTAAGAAAGAGAATCGCGCTTCCAACACTGAAGCTTTCTTT
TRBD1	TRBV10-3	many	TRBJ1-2	CAISYRQGDYGYTF	TGTGCCATCAGTTACAGACAGGGTGACTATGGCTACACCTTC
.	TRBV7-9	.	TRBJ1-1	CASSDGGPINTEAFF	TGTGCCAGCAGCGACGGCGGGCCTATTAACACTGAAGCTTTCTTT
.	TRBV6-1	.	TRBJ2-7	CASKNSVVYEQYF	TGTGCCAGCAAGAACAGTGTGGTCTACGAGCAGTACTTC
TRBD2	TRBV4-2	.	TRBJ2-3	CASSVGGGADTQYF	TGTGCCAGCAGCGTGGGCGGGGGGGCAGATACGCAGTATTTT
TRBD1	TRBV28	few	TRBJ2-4	CASSSPGQGFANIQYF	TGTGCCAGCAGTTCCCCGGGACAGGGGTTCGCAAACATTCAGTACTTC
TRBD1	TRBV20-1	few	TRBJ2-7	CSAQKGTGPLEQYF	TGCAGTGCTCAGAAGGGGACAGGTCCCCTCGAGCAGTACTTC
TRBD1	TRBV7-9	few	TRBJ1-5	CASSPSGDRYQPQHF	TGTGCCAGCAGCCCCTCCGGGGACAGGTACCAGCCCCAGCATTTT
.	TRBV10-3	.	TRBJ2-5	CAISVRGGEETQYF	TGTGCCATCAGTGTGAGGGGTGGGGAGGAGACCCAGTACTTC
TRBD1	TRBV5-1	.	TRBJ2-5	CASSQGGTGEETQYF	TGCGCCAGCAGCCAGGGTGGGACAGGGGAAGAGACCCAGTACTTC
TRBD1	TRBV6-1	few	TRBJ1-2	CASTKLNTGGDSAGYTF	TGTGCCAGCACCAAGCTTAATACAGGGGGCGATAGCGCTGGCTACACCTTC
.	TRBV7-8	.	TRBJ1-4	CASSSYRAPGQKLFF	TGTGCCAGCAGCTCTTACCGGGCTCCGGGGCAAAAACTGTTTTTT
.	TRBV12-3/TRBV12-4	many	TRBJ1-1	CASRSASGYGAFF	TGTGCCAGCAGAAGTGCATCAGGGTATGGAGCTTTCTTT
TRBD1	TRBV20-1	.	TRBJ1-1	CSAHKQGTNTEAFF	TGCAGTGCGCATAAACAGGGGACGAACACTGAAGCTTTCTTT
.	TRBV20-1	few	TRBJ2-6	CSAKTGEAGANVLTF	TGCAGTGCGAAAACAGGGGAGGCTGGGGCCAACGTCCTGACTTTC
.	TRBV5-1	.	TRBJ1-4	CASSSIATNEKLFF	TGCGCCAGCAGCTCCATTGCAACTAATGAAAAACTGTTTTTT
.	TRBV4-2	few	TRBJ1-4	CASSQDLAGSEKLFF	TGTGCCAGCAGCCAAGATTTGGCAGGGTCCGAAAAACTGTTTTTT
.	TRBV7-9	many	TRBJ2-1	CASSLARDHQFF	TGTGCCAGCAGCTTAGCGCGGGACCACCAGTTCTTC
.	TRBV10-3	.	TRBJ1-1	CATGHREAFF	TGTGCCACGGGACACCGAGAAGCTTTCTTT
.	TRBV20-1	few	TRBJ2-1	CSARDAYHNEQFF	TGCAGTGCTAGGGACGCCTATCACAATGAGCAGTTCTTC
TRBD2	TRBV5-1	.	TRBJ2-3	CASSTGLAGAMDTQYF	TGCGCCAGCAGCACCGGTTTAGCGGGAGCTATGGATACGCAGTATTTT
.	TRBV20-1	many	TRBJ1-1	CSARNRVNTEAFF	TGCAGTGCTAGAAATAGAGTGAACACTGAAGCTTTCTTT
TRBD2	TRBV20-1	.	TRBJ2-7	CSASLGLAGGEQYF	TGCAGTGCTAGTCTTGGACTAGCGGGAGGCGAGCAGTACTTC
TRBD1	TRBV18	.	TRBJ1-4	CASSQAYRGRGEKLFF	TGTGCCAGCTCTCAAGCCTACAGGGGAAGGGGTGAAAAACTGTTTTTT
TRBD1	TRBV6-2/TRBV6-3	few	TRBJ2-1	CASMTQGSYNEQFF	TGTGCCAGCATGACACAGGGGTCCTACAATGAGCAGTTCTTC
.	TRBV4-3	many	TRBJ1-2	CASSQSGRGYTF	TGCGCCAGCAGCCAATCAGGGCGAGGCTACACCTTC
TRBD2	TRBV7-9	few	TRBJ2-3	CASSLARGGGTDTQYF	TGTGCCAGCAGCTTAGCGCGCGGGGGGGGAACAGATACGCAGTATTTT
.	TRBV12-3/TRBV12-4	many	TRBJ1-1	CASSRMNTEAFF	TGTGCCAGCAGTAGGATGAACACTGAAGCTTTCTTT
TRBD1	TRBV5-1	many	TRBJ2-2	CASSLRQGYTGELFF	TGCGCCAGCAGCTTGCGACAGGGATACACCGGGGAGCTGTTTTTT
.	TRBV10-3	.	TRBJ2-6	CAISEPGSSGANVLTF	TGTGCCATCAGTGAACCAGGGAGCTCTGGGGCCAACGTCCTGACTTTC
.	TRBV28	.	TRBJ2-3	CASTRARLGNTDTQYF	TGTGCCAGCACCCGGGCCCGGTTGGGGAACACAGATACGCAGTATTTT
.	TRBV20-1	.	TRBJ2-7	CSASRVDREQYF	TGCAGTGCTAGCAGGGTGGACCGCGAGCAGTACTTC
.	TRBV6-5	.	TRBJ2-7	CASSYSWGGSDLPYEQYF	TGTGCCAGCAGTTACTCGTGGGGAGGCAGTGACCTCCCCTACGAGCAGTACTTC
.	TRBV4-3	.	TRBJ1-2	CASSQGTALAYGYTF	TGCGCCAGCAGCCAAGGGACGGCCCTCGCCTATGGCTACACCTTC
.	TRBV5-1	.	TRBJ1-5	CASSLGEGGQPQHF	TGCGCCAGCAGCTTGGGTGAGGGTGGGCAGCCCCAGCATTTT
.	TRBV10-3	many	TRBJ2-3	CAISESGGLGSTSTDTQYF	TGTGCCATCAGTGAGTCGGGGGGTTTGGGTTCTACTAGCACAGATACGCAGTATTTT
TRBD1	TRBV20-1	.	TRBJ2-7	CSATGQGAYEQYF	TGCAGTGCTACGGGACAGGGGGCCTACGAGCAGTACTTC